This T cell receptor beta chain was sequenced for a study of T cell responses to AZD1222 COVID-19 vaccine. In the study overall: Pooling covered second doses at about 4 or about 12 weeks. Study results and limitations: Sampling captured repertoires only after the peak T cell response. Spike was spanned by vaccine-associated CD4 TCRs, which were dominant at 160-218 and 743-854. Clonal diversity may have been underestimated, and the donors were mostly white British, with more females than males.

V lost 4 bases and J lost 4; bases outside the gene matches: 5. Germline V gene sequence: CDR1 SGHDN, CDR2 FVKESK. This CDR3 comprises 14 residues. With regard to this clone: No antigen is known for it.

Produced via immunoSEQ multiplex PCR; TCRdb's table is partial and in-frame only. The table shows 45,000 to 65,000 clones, with 88% occurring only once. This sequence was found in an adult in good health. The sample was peripheral blood, taken on day 0 of AZD1222 vaccination. The chain has TRBV14 and TRBJ1-1, with 8 bases fitting TRBD1. The CDR3 DNA reads as TGTGCCAGCAGCCTGACGACAGGGGTCACTGAAGCTTTCTTT. It encodes CASSLTTGVTEAFF.